The T cell receptor beta chain under discussion was sequenced for a study of spatial heterogeneity in lung cancer. General study results and limits: For expanded intratumoral alpha and beta TCRs, counts tracked tumor mutation counts.

Trimming took 0 bases from V and 3 from J; bases not matched to a gene: 9. This CDR3 region has 18 residues. At least ten counts were recorded for this clonotype. Its antigen is as yet unknown. Every TCR cDNA molecule bore a unique molecular identifier. TCRdb used MiXCR to reprocess the 5' RACE reads, holding one entry per CDR3 protein. The sample yields around 9,800 distinct CDR3 sequences, about 8% seen once. This sample's time point: sample taken at primary tumor resection. The donor group consisted of 55 to 85 patients who had untreated, early-stage non-small cell lung cancer. Sequencing was performed on whole RNA extracted from tumor and nontumor lung tissue, or from frozen PBMC, and the material was left unsorted.

This chain connects TRBV23-1 to TRBJ1-1; 11 nucleotides agree with TRBD1. TRBV23-1 is sorted into the ORF group, with uncertain function. This specimen was lung tumor tissue, taken at surgery. This sequence originates from a female donor with early-stage non-small cell lung cancer. The CDR3 sequence is CASSQSVGRDRGYTEAFF. In DNA form, the CDR3 reads TGCGCCAGCAGTCAATCTGTAGGGCGGGACAGGGGGTACACTGAAGCTTTCTTT.